This TCR beta chain was obtained from a study of blood T cell repertoires in COVID-19. The CDR3 is 16 amino acids. CDR1 MDHEN and CDR2 SYDVKM come from the germline V gene. V lost 1 base and J 0 bases, leaving 10 bases between the germline ends. The method was immunoSEQ multiplex PCR; TCRdb's version includes in-frame clones alone and lacks a portion of them. The sample has 95,000 to 120,000 clones, around 89% seen once. The rearrangement links TRBV28 to TRBJ1-3, with D maybe TRBD1 (6 bases). The sequenced sample consisted of peripheral blood. The receptor comes from a woman in her forties or fifties with acute or convalescent COVID-19. The CDR3 protein is CASSLYQGHSGNTIYF. In DNA form, the CDR3 reads TGTGCCAGCAGTTTATATCAGGGGCACTCTGGAAACACCATATATTTT.